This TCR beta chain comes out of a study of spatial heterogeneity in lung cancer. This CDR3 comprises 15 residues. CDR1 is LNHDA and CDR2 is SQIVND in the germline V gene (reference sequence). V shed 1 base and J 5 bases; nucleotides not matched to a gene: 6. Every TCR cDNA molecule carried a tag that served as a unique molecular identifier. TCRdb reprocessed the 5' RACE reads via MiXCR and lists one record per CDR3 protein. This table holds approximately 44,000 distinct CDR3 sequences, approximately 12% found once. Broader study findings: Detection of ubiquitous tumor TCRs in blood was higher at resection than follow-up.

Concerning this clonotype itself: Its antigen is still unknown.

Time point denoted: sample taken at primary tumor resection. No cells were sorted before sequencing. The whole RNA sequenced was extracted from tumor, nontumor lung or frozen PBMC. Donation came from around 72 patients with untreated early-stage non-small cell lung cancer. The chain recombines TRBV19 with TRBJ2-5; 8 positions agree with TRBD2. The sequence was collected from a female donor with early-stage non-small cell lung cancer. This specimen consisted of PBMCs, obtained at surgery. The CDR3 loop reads CASSIVAGGEETQYF. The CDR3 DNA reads TGTGCCAGTAGTATAGTTGCGGGGGGCGAGGAGACCCAGTACTTC.